The clone carrying this T cell receptor beta chain showed up just once. This sample was included in a study of blood T cell repertoires in COVID-19. The CDR3 has 13 residues. V shed 5 bases and J shed 5 bases, with 12 bases lying between them. Some clones are missing from TCRdb's copy, which holds only in-frame ones; the method was immunoSEQ multiplex PCR. Found here are hundreds of thousands of clones, approximately 90% of them singletons; the top ten hold under 4%. The receptor comes from a man younger than 30 with active or convalescent COVID-19. The V call is TRBV12-3 or TRBV12-4, the J call TRBJ2-5, with D maybe TRBD2 (6 bases). The sample taken for sequencing was peripheral blood. CDR3 loop: CASSRGLMETQYF. The CDR3 coding sequence is TGTGCCAGCAGTCGAGGACTAATGGAGACCCAGTACTTC.